This TCR beta chain originates from a study of T cell repertoires in cytomegalovirus infection. Study at large: Public TCR beta signatures marked donors with CMV infection and the matching HLA.

TCRdb independently ran MiXCR on the reads; one entry per CDR3 protein. The sample yields about 250,000 distinct CDR3 sequences, about 12% seen once. The V end was cut by 5 bases, the J end by 4 bases, with 12 bases between. Germline V gene lookup returns CDR1 MDHEN and CDR2 SYDVKM. The CDR3 totals 13 residues. Many counts were recorded for this clonotype. As yet, its antigen is unknown. Study outcomes and limitations: Dominating the ex vivo response were TCR beta clonotypes that were CMV-specific and HLA-C-restricted. Cumulative frequency of public TCR beta families picked out carriers of CMV plus the relevant HLA.

Sequencing was carried out using PBMCs. V gene TRBV28 combines with J gene TRBJ2-7, with TRBD1 as a possible D gene (5 bases). This TCR was recovered from a human donor in good health (CMV status not recorded). Some clones in this sample may be carry-over from other donors' samples. The CDR3 DNA sequence: TGTGCCAGCAGTGGGGCCTCAATATACGAGCAGTACTTC. Translated: CASSGASIYEQYF.